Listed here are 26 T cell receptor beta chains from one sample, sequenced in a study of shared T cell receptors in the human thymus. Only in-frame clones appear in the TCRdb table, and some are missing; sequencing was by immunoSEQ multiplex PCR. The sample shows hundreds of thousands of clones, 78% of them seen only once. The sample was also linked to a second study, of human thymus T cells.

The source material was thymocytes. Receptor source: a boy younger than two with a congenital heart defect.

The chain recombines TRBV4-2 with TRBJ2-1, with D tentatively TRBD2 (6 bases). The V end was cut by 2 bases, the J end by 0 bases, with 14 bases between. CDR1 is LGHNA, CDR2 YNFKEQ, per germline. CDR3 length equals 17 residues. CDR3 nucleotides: TGTGCCAGCAGCCAACGACTGCGGGGCCGCTCCTACAATGAGCAGTTCTTC. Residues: CASSQRLRGRSYNEQFF.

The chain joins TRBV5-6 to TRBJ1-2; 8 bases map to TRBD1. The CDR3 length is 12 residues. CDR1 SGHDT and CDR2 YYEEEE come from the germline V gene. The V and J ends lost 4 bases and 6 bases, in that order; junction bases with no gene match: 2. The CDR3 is CASSRTGNGYTF. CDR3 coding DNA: TGTGCCAGCAGCCGGACAGGGAATGGCTACACCTTC. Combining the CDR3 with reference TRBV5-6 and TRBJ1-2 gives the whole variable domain DAGVTQSPTHLIKTRGQQVTLRCSPKSGHDTVSWYQQALGQGPQFIFQYYEEEERQRGNFPDRFSGHQFPNYSSELNVNALLLGDSALYLCASSRTGNGYTFGSGTRLTVV.

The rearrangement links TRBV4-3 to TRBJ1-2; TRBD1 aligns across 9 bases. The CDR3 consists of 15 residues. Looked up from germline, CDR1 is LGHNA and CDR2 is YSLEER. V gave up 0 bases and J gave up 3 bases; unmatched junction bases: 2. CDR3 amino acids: CASSQDRDRDYGYTF. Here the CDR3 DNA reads TGCGCCAGCAGCCAAGACCGGGACAGGGACTATGGCTACACCTTC.

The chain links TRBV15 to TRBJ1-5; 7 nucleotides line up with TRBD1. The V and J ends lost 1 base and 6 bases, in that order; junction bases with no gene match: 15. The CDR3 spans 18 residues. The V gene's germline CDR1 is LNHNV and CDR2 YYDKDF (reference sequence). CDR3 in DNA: TGTGCCACCAGCAGAGCCCGAGCAGATCGACAGGGCGCTCAGCCCCAGCATTTT. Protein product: CATSRARADRQGAQPQHF.

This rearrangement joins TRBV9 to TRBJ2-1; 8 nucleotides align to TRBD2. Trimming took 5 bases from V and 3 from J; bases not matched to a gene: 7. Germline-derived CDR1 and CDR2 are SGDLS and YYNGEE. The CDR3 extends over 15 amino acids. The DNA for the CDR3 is TGTGCCAGCAGTCCCCTAGCGGGTTACTACAATGAGCAGTTCTTC. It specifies CASSPLAGYYNEQFF.

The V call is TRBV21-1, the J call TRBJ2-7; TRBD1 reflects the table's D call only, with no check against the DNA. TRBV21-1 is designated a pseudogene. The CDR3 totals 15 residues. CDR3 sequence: CASSKGVQGFYEQYF. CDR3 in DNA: TGTGCCAGCAGCAAAGGGGTTCAGGGGTTCTACGAGCAGTACTTC.

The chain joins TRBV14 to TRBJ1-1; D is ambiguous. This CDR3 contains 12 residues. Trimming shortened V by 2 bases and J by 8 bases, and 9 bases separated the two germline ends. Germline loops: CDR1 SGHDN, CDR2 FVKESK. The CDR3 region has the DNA TGTGCCAGCAGCCAAAGGAGGTCAGAAGCTTTCTTT. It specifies CASSQRRSEAFF.

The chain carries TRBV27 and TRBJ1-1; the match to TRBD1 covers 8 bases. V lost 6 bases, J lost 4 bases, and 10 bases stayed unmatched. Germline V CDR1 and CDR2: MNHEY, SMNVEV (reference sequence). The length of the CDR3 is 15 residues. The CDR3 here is CASSHSGGEGTEAFF. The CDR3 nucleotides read TGTGCCAGCAGCCACTCAGGGGGCGAAGGCACTGAAGCTTTCTTT.

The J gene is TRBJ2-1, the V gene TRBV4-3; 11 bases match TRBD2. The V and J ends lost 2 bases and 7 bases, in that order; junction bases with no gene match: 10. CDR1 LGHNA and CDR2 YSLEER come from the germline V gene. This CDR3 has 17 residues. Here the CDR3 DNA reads TGCGCCAGCAGCCAATTAGTAGCGGGAGGGAATATAAATGAGCAGTTCTTC. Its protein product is CASSQLVAGGNINEQFF.

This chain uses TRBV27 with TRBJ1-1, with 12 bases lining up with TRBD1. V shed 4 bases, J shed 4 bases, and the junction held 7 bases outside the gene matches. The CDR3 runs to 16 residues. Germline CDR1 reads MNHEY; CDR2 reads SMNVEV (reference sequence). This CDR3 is CASSCSGTGGITEAFF. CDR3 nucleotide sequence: TGTGCCAGCAGTTGCTCCGGGACAGGGGGCATCACTGAAGCTTTCTTT.

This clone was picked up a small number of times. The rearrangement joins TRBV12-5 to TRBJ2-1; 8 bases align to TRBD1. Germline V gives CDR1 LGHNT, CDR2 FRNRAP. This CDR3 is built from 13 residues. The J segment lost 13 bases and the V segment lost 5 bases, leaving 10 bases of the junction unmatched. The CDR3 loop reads CASGPYSGTGQFF. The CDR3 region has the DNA TGTGCTAGTGGTCCTTATAGTGGGACAGGTCAGTTCTTC.

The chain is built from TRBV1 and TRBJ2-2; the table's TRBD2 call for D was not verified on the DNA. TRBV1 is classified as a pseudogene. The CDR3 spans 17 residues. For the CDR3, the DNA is TGCACCAGCAGCCAAGCATCTAGCGGGAGTATCCCCGGGGAGCTGTTTTTT. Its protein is CTSSQASSGSIPGELFF.

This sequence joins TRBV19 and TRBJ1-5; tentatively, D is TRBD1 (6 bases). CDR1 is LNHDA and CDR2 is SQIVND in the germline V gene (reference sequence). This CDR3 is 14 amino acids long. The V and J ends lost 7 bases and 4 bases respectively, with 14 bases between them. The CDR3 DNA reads TGTGCCAGTATCGCAGGGGTCCCTAATCAGCCCCAGCATTTT. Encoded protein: CASIAGVPNQPQHF.

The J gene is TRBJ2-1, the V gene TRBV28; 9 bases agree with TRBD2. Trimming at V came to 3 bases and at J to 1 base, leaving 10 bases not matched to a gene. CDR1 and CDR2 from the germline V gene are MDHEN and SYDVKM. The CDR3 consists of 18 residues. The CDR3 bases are TGTGCCAGCAGTTTTCGGTGGATAGCGGGAGCATCCTACAATGAGCAGTTCTTC. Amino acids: CASSFRWIAGASYNEQFF.

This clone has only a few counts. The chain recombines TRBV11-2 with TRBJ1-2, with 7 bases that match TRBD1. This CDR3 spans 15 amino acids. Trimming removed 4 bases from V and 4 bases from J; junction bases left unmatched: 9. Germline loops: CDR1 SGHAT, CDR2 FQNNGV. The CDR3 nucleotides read TGTGCCAGCAGCTCATCGACAGGGATCGGCTATGGCTACACCTTC. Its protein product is CASSSSTGIGYGYTF.

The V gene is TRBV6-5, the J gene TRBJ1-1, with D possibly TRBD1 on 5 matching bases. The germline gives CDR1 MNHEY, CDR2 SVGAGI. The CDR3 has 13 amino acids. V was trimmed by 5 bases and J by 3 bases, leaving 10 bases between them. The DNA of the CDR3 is TGTGCCAGCAGTCTCAGGGATTACACTGAAGCTTTCTTT. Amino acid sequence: CASSLRDYTEAFF.

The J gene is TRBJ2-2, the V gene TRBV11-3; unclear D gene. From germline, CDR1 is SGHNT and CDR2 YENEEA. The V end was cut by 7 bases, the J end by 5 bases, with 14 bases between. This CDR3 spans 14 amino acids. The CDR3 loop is CASTSRPGTGELFF. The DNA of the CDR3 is TGTGCCAGCACCTCGAGACCAGGTACCGGGGAGCTGTTTTTT.

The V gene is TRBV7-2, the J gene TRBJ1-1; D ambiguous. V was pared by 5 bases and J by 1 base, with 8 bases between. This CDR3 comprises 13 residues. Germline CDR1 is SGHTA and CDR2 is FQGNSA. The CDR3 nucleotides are TGTGCCAGCAGCCCGAGGGAGAACACTGAAGCTTTCTTT. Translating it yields CASSPRENTEAFF. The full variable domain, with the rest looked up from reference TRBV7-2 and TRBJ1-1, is GAGVSQSPSNKVTEKGKDVELRCDPISGHTALYWYRQSLGQGLEFLIYFQGNSAPDKSGLPSDRFSAERTGGSVSTLTIQRTQQEDSAVYLCASSPRENTEAFFGQGTRLTVV.

The CDR3 protein is CASSDYIPGELFF. For the CDR3, the DNA is TGTGCCAGCAGTGACTATATTCCCGGGGAGCTGTTTTTT. The rearrangement links TRBV6-5 to TRBJ2-2, with a tentative D call TRBD2 (5 bases). CDR3 length equals 13 residues. Trimming took off 5 bases at V and 6 bases at J, with 10 bases between the two ends. From germline, CDR1 is MNHEY and CDR2 SVGAGI.

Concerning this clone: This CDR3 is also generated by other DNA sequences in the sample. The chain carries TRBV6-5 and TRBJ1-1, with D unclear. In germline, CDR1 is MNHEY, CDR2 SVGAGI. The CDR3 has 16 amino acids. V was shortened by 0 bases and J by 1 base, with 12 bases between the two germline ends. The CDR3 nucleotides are TGTGCCAGCAGTTACTCTCACCGGGAGACGAACACTGAAGCTTTCTTT. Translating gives CASSYSHRETNTEAFF.

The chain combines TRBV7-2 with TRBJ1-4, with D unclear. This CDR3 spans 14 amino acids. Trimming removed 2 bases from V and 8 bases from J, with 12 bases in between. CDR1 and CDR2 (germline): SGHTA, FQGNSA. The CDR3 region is CASSLSQGGEKLFF. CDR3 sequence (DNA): TGTGCCAGCAGCTTAAGCCAAGGAGGGGAAAAACTGTTTTTT. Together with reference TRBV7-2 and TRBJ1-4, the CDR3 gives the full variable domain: GAGVSQSPSNKVTEKGKDVELRCDPISGHTALYWYRQSLGQGLEFLIYFQGNSAPDKSGLPSDRFSAERTGGSVSTLTIQRTQQEDSAVYLCASSLSQGGEKLFFGSGTQLSVL.

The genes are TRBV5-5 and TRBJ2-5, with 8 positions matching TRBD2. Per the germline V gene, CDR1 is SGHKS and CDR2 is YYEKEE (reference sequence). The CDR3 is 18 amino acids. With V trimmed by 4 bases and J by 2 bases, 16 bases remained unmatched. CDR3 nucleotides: TGTGCCAGCAGCGCGGGGCGGTTGGGTAGCGGGGAACAAGAGACCCAGTACTTC. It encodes CASSAGRLGSGEQETQYF.

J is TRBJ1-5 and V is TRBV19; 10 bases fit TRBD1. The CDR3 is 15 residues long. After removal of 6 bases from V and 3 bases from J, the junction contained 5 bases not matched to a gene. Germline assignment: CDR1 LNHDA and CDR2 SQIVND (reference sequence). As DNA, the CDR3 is TGTGCCAGTAGGGGACAGGGGCCCCACAATCAGCCCCAGCATTTT. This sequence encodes CASRGQGPHNQPQHF.

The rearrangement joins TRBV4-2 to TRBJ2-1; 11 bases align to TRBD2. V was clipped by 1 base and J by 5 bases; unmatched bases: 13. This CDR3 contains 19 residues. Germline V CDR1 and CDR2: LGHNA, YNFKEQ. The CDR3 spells CASSQGGAGTSGRNNEQFF. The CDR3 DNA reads TGTGCCAGCAGCCAAGGCGGGGCCGGGACTAGCGGAAGGAACAATGAGCAGTTCTTC.

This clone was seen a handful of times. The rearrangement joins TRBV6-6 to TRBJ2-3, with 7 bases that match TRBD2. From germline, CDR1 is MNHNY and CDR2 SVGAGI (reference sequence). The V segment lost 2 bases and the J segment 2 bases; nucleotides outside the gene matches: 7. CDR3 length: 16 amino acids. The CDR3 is CASSYASSGSTDTQYF. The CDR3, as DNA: TGTGCCAGCAGTTACGCGTCTAGCGGATCCACAGATACGCAGTATTTT.

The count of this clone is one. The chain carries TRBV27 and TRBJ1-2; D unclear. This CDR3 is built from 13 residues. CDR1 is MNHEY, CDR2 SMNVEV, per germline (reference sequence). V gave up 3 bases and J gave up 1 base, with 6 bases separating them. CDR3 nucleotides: TGTGCCAGCAGTTTCTCCAGTAACTATGGCTACACCTTC. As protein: CASSFSSNYGYTF.